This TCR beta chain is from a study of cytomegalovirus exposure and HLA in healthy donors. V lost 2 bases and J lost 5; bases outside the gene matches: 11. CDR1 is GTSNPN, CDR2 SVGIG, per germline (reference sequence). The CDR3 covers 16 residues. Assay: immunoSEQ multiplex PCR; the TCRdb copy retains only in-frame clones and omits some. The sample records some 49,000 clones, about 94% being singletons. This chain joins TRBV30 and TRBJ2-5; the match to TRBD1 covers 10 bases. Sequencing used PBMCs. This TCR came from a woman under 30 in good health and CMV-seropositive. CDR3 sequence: CAWSPFPGTGVETQYF. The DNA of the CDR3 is TGTGCCTGGAGTCCTTTCCCCGGGACAGGGGTTGAGACCCAGTACTTC.